One sample yielded the 29 T cell receptor beta chains listed below, sequenced in a study of T cell responses to AZD1222 COVID-19 vaccine. The assay was immunoSEQ multiplex PCR, and TCRdb's table has in-frame clones only and misses some. The sample has over 120,000 clones; 92% are singletons. Material: peripheral blood, obtained 28 days after the second AZD1222 dose. The receptors were gathered from an adult who received the AZD1222 COVID-19 vaccine.

In its sample, this clone was seen a few times. The rearrangement links TRBV20-1 to TRBJ1-6, with TRBD1 matching 9 bases. V lost 3 bases and J lost 6; bases outside the gene matches: 6. The germline V gene has CDR1 DFQATT and CDR2 SNEGSKA (reference sequence). The CDR3 is made up of 15 amino acids. This chain's CDR3 is CSASVTTGGNSPLHF. The DNA for the CDR3 is TGCAGTGCTAGTGTAACGACAGGGGGTAATTCACCCCTCCACTTT.

This chain joins TRBV18 and TRBJ2-1; D remains unclear. V was trimmed by 2 bases and J by 6 bases, leaving 14 bases between them. The CDR3 length is 15 residues. The germline CDR1 and CDR2 sequences are KGHSH and LQKENI. The CDR3 is CASSPGPPYVNEQFF. The CDR3 nucleotides read TGTGCCAGCTCACCAGGGCCACCTTATGTCAATGAGCAGTTCTTC.

V and J are TRBV6-1 and TRBJ1-5; TRBD1 might be the D (6 bases). The V gene lost 0 bases and the J gene lost 2 bases, with 8 bases spanning the gap. Germline-derived CDR1 and CDR2 are MNHNS and SASEGT. CDR3 length: 15 residues. In DNA form, the CDR3 reads TGTGCCAGCAGTGAAGCGCGACAGGGCAATCAGCCCCAGCATTTT. Its protein product is CASSEARQGNQPQHF.

The sample holds one count of this clone. The V call is TRBV7-2, the J call TRBJ1-4; a possible D gene is TRBD1 (5 bases). Deletions cut 6 bases from V and 5 bases from J, with 13 bases between. Germline V gives CDR1 SGHTA, CDR2 FQGNSA. The CDR3 spans 14 residues. The CDR3 spells CASSLTVANEKLFF. The CDR3 nucleotides read TGTGCCAGCAGTCTGACAGTCGCAAATGAAAAACTGTTTTTT.

This chain uses TRBV19 with TRBJ2-1; 9 positions match TRBD1. The germline CDR1 and CDR2 sequences are LNHDA and SQIVND (reference sequence). This CDR3 spans 12 amino acids. The CDR3 here is CAAKGQGHKQFF. The CDR3 DNA sequence: TGTGCTGCCAAGGGACAGGGTCATAAGCAGTTCTTC.

This chain joins TRBV28 and TRBJ1-2; D remains ambiguous. Trimming shortened V by 5 bases and J by 4 bases, and 5 bases separated the two germline ends. The CDR3 is made up of 11 amino acids. Germline assignment: CDR1 MDHEN and CDR2 SYDVKM. In nucleotides, the CDR3 is TGTGCCAGCAGTAGTCCCTATGGCTACACCTTC. This translates into CASSSPYGYTF.

The rearrangement joins TRBV6-2 or TRBV6-3 to TRBJ2-7; D unresolved. CDR1 is MNHEY and CDR2 is SVGEGT in the germline V gene. Trimming shortened V by 4 bases and J by 2 bases, and 6 bases separated the two germline ends. The CDR3 contains 12 residues. The CDR3 reads CASSSPTYEQYF. The DNA of the CDR3 is TGTGCCAGCAGTTCCCCGACCTACGAGCAGTACTTC.

The V and J genes are TRBV14 and TRBJ2-3, with 9 bases that match TRBD2. The germline gives CDR1 SGHDN, CDR2 FVKESK. Germline trimming cut 0 bases from V and 2 bases from J; bases unmatched to any gene: 3. This CDR3 has 16 amino acids. CDR3 in amino acids: CASSQDSGGYTDTQYF. CDR3 DNA: TGTGCCAGCAGCCAAGATAGCGGGGGATACACAGATACGCAGTATTTT.

V is TRBV6-5 and J is TRBJ1-1; no firm D call. Germline-derived CDR1 and CDR2 are MNHEY and SVGAGI. The CDR3 is made up of 14 amino acids. Trimming left V 2 bases short and J 4 bases short, with 11 bases between. CDR3 in DNA: TGTGCCAGCAGTTACACGGGCGCGAGCACTGAAGCTTTCTTT. It is translated as CASSYTGASTEAFF.

The rearrangement uses TRBV28 and TRBJ1-6; weak D call: TRBD1 (5 bases). The CDR3 spans 15 residues. Germline V gene data show CDR1 as MDHEN and CDR2 as SYDVKM. V lost 4 bases, J lost 5 bases, and 12 bases lay in between. CDR3 loop: CASSSGTGDNSPLHF. The CDR3 DNA follows: TGTGCCAGCAGTTCCGGGACGGGGGATAATTCACCCCTCCACTTT.

The rearrangement joins TRBV4-3 to TRBJ1-1; D unclear. The V gene's germline CDR1 is LGHNA and CDR2 YSLEER. The CDR3 covers 14 residues. V lost 1 base, J lost 2 bases, and 8 bases lay in between. The CDR3: CASSQVYANTEAFF. In DNA form, the CDR3 reads TGCGCCAGCAGCCAAGTTTACGCCAACACTGAAGCTTTCTTT.

CDR3: CATSTPRRGETQYF. CDR3 DNA sequence: TGTGCCACCAGCACCCCCCGTAGGGGGGAGACCCAGTACTTC. The chain recombines TRBV15 with TRBJ2-5, with D possibly matching TRBD1 (6 bases). V was pared by 4 bases and J by 5 bases, with 14 bases between. Looked up from germline, CDR1 is LNHNV and CDR2 is YYDKDF (reference sequence). This CDR3 is 14 amino acids long.

The chain recombines TRBV7-2 with TRBJ1-2; TRBD1 might be the D (5 bases). Trimming took off 5 bases at V and 4 bases at J, with 11 bases between the two ends. Germline V lookup: CDR1 SGHTA, CDR2 FQGNSA. This CDR3 spans 13 amino acids. The CDR3 reads CASSLGAPYGYTF. For the CDR3, the DNA is TGTGCCAGCAGCCTTGGGGCGCCCTATGGCTACACCTTC.

V and J are TRBV5-6 and TRBJ2-6; D is possibly TRBD1 (7 bases). The CDR3 consists of 17 residues. The ends were cut back, 4 bases at V and 4 bases at J, with 18 bases in the middle. Germline V CDR1 and CDR2: SGHDT, YYEEEE. The CDR3 DNA is TGTGCCAGCAGCCGCGGGACAGCCAACGGCGGGGCCAACGTCCTGACTTTC. Translating it yields CASSRGTANGGANVLTF.

The chain uses TRBV28 and TRBJ1-2; 7 nucleotides align to TRBD1. The V segment lost 2 bases and the J segment 3 bases; nucleotides outside the gene matches: 6. CDR3 length: 15 amino acids. Germline assignment: CDR1 MDHEN and CDR2 SYDVKM. The CDR3 region is CASSLTLTGDYGYTF. The CDR3 nucleotides are TGTGCCAGCAGTTTAACACTAACAGGGGACTATGGCTACACCTTC.

The chain uses TRBV27 and TRBJ2-7; tentatively, D is TRBD2 (7 bases). Germline CDR1 MNHEY, CDR2 SMNVEV (reference sequence). V lost 7 bases, J lost 7 bases, and 14 bases lay in between. The CDR3 extends over 12 amino acids. DNA for the CDR3: TGTGCCAGCAAAAGGGGGGGTCAGGAGCAGTACTTC. Residues: CASKRGGQEQYF.

The J gene is TRBJ1-4, the V gene TRBV2, with unresolved D. Germline assignment: CDR1 SNHLY and CDR2 FYNNEI. Trimming removed 5 bases at V and 4 bases at J, with 14 bases between. This CDR3 comprises 15 residues. CDR3 bases: TGTGCCAGCAGTTCTTTCGGACGGAATAATGAAAAACTGTTTTTT. This gives the protein CASSSFGRNNEKLFF.

The rearrangement joins TRBV2 to TRBJ1-6; D remains ambiguous. The germline V gene encodes CDR1 SNHLY and CDR2 FYNNEI. This CDR3 is 13 amino acids long. V was cut by 6 bases and J by 0 bases, with 3 bases left in between. CDR3 region: CASSGSYNSPLHF. The CDR3 DNA follows: TGTGCCAGCAGCGGCTCCTATAATTCACCCCTCCACTTT.

The V and J genes are TRBV6-5 and TRBJ1-2; no reliable D call. V was clipped by 6 bases and J by 4 bases, with 12 bases between them. This CDR3 comprises 13 residues. Germline CDR1 MNHEY, CDR2 SVGAGI. The CDR3 protein is CASSPIGTYGYTF. CDR3 nucleotide sequence: TGTGCCAGCAGCCCGATCGGAACCTATGGCTACACCTTC.

V gene TRBV10-3 combines with J gene TRBJ1-5, with D tentatively TRBD1 (6 bases). V shed 2 bases and J shed 1 base, with 12 bases lying between them. CDR1 ENHRY and CDR2 SYGVKD come from the germline V gene. This CDR3 is 16 amino acids long. In nucleotides, the CDR3 is TGTGCCATCAGTGAGAGGGAACAGGGAAGCAATCAGCCCCAGCATTTT. Amino acids: CAISEREQGSNQPQHF.

Here the CDR3 reads CASSSTLLNTEAFF. The CDR3 DNA reads as TGTGCCAGCAGCTCGACCCTTCTGAACACTGAAGCTTTCTTT. The chain joins TRBV6-6 to TRBJ1-1; no clear D. This CDR3 region has 14 residues. Deletions cut 6 bases from V and 0 bases from J, with 11 bases between. Germline lookup yields CDR1 MNHNY and CDR2 SVGAGI (reference sequence).

This sequence joins TRBV6-1 and TRBJ1-5; D might be TRBD1 (5 bases). CDR3 length: 17 residues. Germline values: CDR1 MNHNS, CDR2 SASEGT. The ends were cut back, 4 bases at V and 6 bases at J, with 22 bases in the middle. CDR3 nucleotide sequence: TGTGCCAGCAGTGTTGGAATCGGCCAGGGATTAGGTCAGCCCCAGCATTTT. Translating gives CASSVGIGQGLGQPQHF.

The chain uses TRBV19 and TRBJ1-1; D is unresolved. This CDR3 has 12 amino acids. The V end lost 6 bases, the J end lost 9 bases, and 14 bases lay between the germline ends. Per the germline V gene, CDR1 is LNHDA and CDR2 is SQIVND (reference sequence). The CDR3 sequence: CASSWAYRQAFF. The CDR3 nucleotides are TGTGCCAGTAGCTGGGCGTACAGACAAGCTTTCTTT.

The chain combines TRBV18 with TRBJ2-2; 8 bases map to TRBD1. The junction had 6 bases not matched to a gene; V was cut back by 5 bases and J by 1 base. From germline, CDR1 is KGHSH and CDR2 LQKENI. This CDR3 has 16 amino acids. The DNA of the CDR3 is TGTGCCAGCTCAAGTCAGGGGGCGATGAACACCGGGGAGCTGTTTTTT. Translating gives CASSSQGAMNTGELFF.

This clone was detected only once. The chain employs TRBV7-9 and TRBJ1-5; TRBD1 matches 7 bases. Losses at the gene ends were 5 bases for V and 2 bases for J; bases not matched to a gene: 3. The CDR3 contains 14 residues. CDR1 is SEHNR, CDR2 FQNEAQ, per germline (reference sequence). The CDR3 is CASSAGQGNQPQHF. The CDR3 coding sequence is TGTGCCAGCAGCGCCGGACAGGGCAATCAGCCCCAGCATTTT.

The V gene is TRBV7-8, the J gene TRBJ2-1; TRBD2 aligns across 7 bases. The ends lost 5 bases at V and 0 bases at J; junction bases unmatched: 13. CDR3 length equals 18 residues. CDR1 SGHVS and CDR2 FQNEAQ come from the germline V gene. The CDR3 spells CASSRPRVAGDSYNEQFF. The CDR3 DNA is TGTGCCAGCAGCCGCCCCCGGGTAGCGGGTGACTCCTACAATGAGCAGTTCTTC.

The J gene is TRBJ2-7, the V gene TRBV5-5, with TRBD1 matching over 11 bases. Trimming cost V 10 bases and J 7 bases; bases outside gene matches: 7. Germline loops: CDR1 SGHKS, CDR2 YYEKEE (reference sequence). The CDR3 consists of 12 residues. The CDR3 sequence: CAGGQGVGEQYF. The CDR3 DNA reads as TGTGCCGGGGGACAGGGGGTAGGAGAGCAGTACTTC.

This clone showed up just once. The rearrangement uses TRBV15 and TRBJ1-3; D is possibly TRBD1 (5 bases). The CDR3 has 15 amino acids. CDR1 and CDR2 from the germline V gene are LNHNV and YYDKDF (reference sequence). The V and J ends lost 0 bases and 4 bases respectively, with 10 bases between them. The CDR3 DNA reads TGTGCCACCAGCAGAGACAGGGTTACGGGAAACACCATATATTTT. This codes for CATSRDRVTGNTIYF.

This clone was observed a handful of times. V gene TRBV7-2 combines with J gene TRBJ1-4; no reliable D call. Trimming shortened V by 5 bases and J by 0 bases, and 13 bases separated the two germline ends. Germline lookup yields CDR1 SGHTA and CDR2 FQGNSA. The CDR3 length is 16 residues. For the CDR3, the DNA is TGTGCCAGCAGCACGACCGGGATAACAACTAATGAAAAACTGTTTTTT. This sequence encodes CASSTTGITTNEKLFF. The full variable domain, with the rest looked up from reference TRBV7-2 and TRBJ1-4, is GAGVSQSPSNKVTEKGKDVELRCDPISGHTALYWYRQSLGQGLEFLIYFQGNSAPDKSGLPSDRFSAERTGGSVSTLTIQRTQQEDSAVYLCASSTTGITTNEKLFFGSGTQLSVL.